The 31 T cell receptor beta chains presented below share a single source sample, sequenced in a study of shared clonotypes between healthy human individuals. Sequencing used immunoSEQ multiplex PCR; TCRdb keeps in-frame clones, though not all of them. The sample records about a million clones, about 74% being singletons. What was sequenced was memory CD4+ T cells sorted from blood. Specified subset: CD45RA-negative fraction. These receptors originate from a man between 18 and 35 years old in good health.

The J gene is TRBJ1-1, the V gene TRBV19; 9 bases fit TRBD1. V trimming: 9 bases; J trimming: 2 bases; junction bases outside the gene matches: 10. This CDR3 spans 15 amino acids. Per germline, CDR1 LNHDA and CDR2 SQIVND (reference sequence). CDR3 coding DNA: TGTGCCAGCAGGACAGGGGCTTTTTATAACACTGAAGCTTTCTTT. It is translated as CASRTGAFYNTEAFF. Using reference TRBV19 and TRBJ1-1 for the parts outside the CDR3, the full variable domain is DGGITQSPKYLFRKEGQNVTLSCEQNLNHDAMYWYRQDPGQGLRLIYYSQIVNDFQKGDIAEGYSVSREKKESFPLTVTSAQKNPTAFYLCASRTGAFYNTEAFFGQGTRLTVV.

The chain combines TRBV1 with TRBJ2-5; the D call TRBD2 from the table was never checked on the DNA. TRBV1 is given as a pseudogene. The CDR3 extends over 17 amino acids. CDR3 protein: CTSSHPTVARVAETQYF. Written as DNA, the CDR3 is TGCACCAGCAGCCACCCGACGGTAGCGAGGGTGGCAGAGACCCAGTACTTC.

This clone has just a few counts. This chain connects TRBV19 to TRBJ1-2; tentative D call: TRBD1 (5 bases). The germline gives CDR1 LNHDA, CDR2 SQIVND (reference sequence). The CDR3 is 15 amino acids. The V end lost 6 bases, the J end lost 4 bases, and 18 bases lay between the germline ends. CDR3 amino acids: CASREQGGLFYGYTF. The CDR3 DNA reads TGTGCCAGTAGGGAGCAGGGCGGTTTGTTCTATGGCTACACCTTC.

The rearrangement links TRBV6-5 to TRBJ2-7; weak D call: TRBD2 (5 bases). Trimming shortened V by 0 bases and J by 7 bases, and 16 bases separated the two germline ends. The CDR3 consists of 15 residues. CDR1 is MNHEY and CDR2 is SVGAGI in the germline V gene. CDR3 in DNA: TGTGCCAGCAGTTACTCGTTCGTCGGGGTTGGTGAGCAGTACTTC. This sequence encodes CASSYSFVGVGEQYF.

This chain links TRBV2 with TRBJ2-7; weak D call: TRBD1 (6 bases). The CDR3 sequence is 12 residues long. Trimming shortened V by 8 bases and J by 3 bases, and 11 bases separated the two germline ends. Germline V gives CDR1 SNHLY, CDR2 FYNNEI. In DNA, the CDR3 is TGTGCCAGCGGGGGACACCTCTACGAGCAGTACTTC. Encoded protein: CASGGHLYEQYF. The whole variable domain, remainder taken from reference TRBV2 and TRBJ2-7, is EPEVTQTPSHQVTQMGQEVILRCVPISNHLYFYWYRQILGQKVEFLVSFYNNEISEKSEIFDDQFSVERPDGSNFTLKIRSTKLEDSAMYFCASGGHLYEQYFGPGTRLTVT.

This clone is a singleton in its sample. The J gene is TRBJ2-7, the V gene TRBV18; the D gene is possibly TRBD2 (6 bases). The V end was cut by 4 bases, the J end by 7 bases, with 14 bases between. The CDR3 loop spans 13 amino acids. Germline V gene data show CDR1 as KGHSH and CDR2 as LQKENI. Here the CDR3 DNA reads TGTGCCAGCTCACGGGACGAGGGGAGGGAGCAGTACTTC. The encoded protein is CASSRDEGREQYF.

This chain uses TRBV28 with TRBJ1-2; 11 bases line up with TRBD1. CDR1 is MDHEN and CDR2 is SYDVKM in the germline V gene. This CDR3 region has 15 residues. With 6 bases clipped from V and 4 bases from J, the junction kept 7 bases outside the gene matches. The CDR3 is CASRPSDRGPYGYTF. DNA for the CDR3: TGTGCCAGCAGGCCCTCGGACAGGGGGCCCTATGGCTACACCTTC.

The table lists this clone with a few counts. The chain is built from TRBV30 and TRBJ1-1; 12 nucleotides match TRBD1. This CDR3 comprises 13 residues. Germline CDR1 is GTSNPN and CDR2 is SVGIG (reference sequence). V lost 1 base, J lost 10 bases, and 4 bases stayed unmatched. The CDR3: CAWSGGQGAVAFF. CDR3 coding DNA: TGTGCCTGGAGTGGGGGACAGGGGGCCGTAGCTTTCTTT.

The chain joins TRBV4-3 to TRBJ1-2; 8 nucleotides match TRBD1. Losses at the gene ends were 3 bases for V and 5 bases for J; bases not matched to a gene: 5. CDR3 size: 14 residues. Germline V gene data show CDR1 as LGHNA and CDR2 as YSLEER. The CDR3 nucleotides read TGCGCCAGCAGCCACGGACAGGGAGGATATGGCTACACCTTC. This gives the protein CASSHGQGGYGYTF.

This clone was picked up a small number of times. CDR3 sequence: CASSELMTGPQYRGYTF. For the CDR3, the DNA is TGTGCCAGCAGTGAGCTCATGACAGGCCCCCAGTATCGGGGCTACACCTTC. The chain is built from TRBV6-1 and TRBJ1-2, with a weak D call TRBD1 (6 bases). The germline CDR1 and CDR2 sequences are MNHNS and SASEGT. V shed 3 bases and J shed 8 bases, with 25 bases lying between them. This CDR3 region has 17 residues.

The genes are TRBV10-3 and TRBJ2-1, with D perhaps matching TRBD1 (5 bases). Germline assignment: CDR1 ENHRY and CDR2 SYGVKD. V was cut by 0 bases and J by 5 bases, with 11 bases left in between. CDR3 length: 15 residues. CDR3 sequence reads: CAISESMGRHNEQFF. CDR3 coding DNA: TGTGCCATCAGTGAGTCTATGGGGCGGCACAATGAGCAGTTCTTC.

This chain links TRBV6-1 with TRBJ2-2, with D perhaps given as TRBD1 or TRBD2 (5 bases each). Trimming removed 2 bases from V and 3 bases from J, with 7 bases in between. The CDR3 extends over 14 amino acids. In germline, CDR1 is MNHNS, CDR2 SASEGT. This CDR3 is CASSERGDTGELFF. In DNA, the CDR3 is TGTGCCAGCAGTGAACGAGGGGACACCGGGGAGCTGTTTTTT.

This rearrangement joins TRBV28 to TRBJ1-1; D is uncertain. V gave up 8 bases and J gave up 7 bases, with 17 bases separating them. From germline, CDR1 is MDHEN and CDR2 SYDVKM. The CDR3 is 13 amino acids. The CDR3: CASLTDRHNEAFF. The CDR3 region has the DNA TGTGCCAGCCTTACGGACCGGCACAATGAAGCTTTCTTT.

The J gene is TRBJ1-1, the V gene TRBV4-3, with 7 bases that match TRBD1. This CDR3 region has 14 residues. Per germline, CDR1 LGHNA and CDR2 YSLEER. V shed 1 base, J shed 4 bases, and the junction held 3 bases outside the gene matches. The CDR3 sequence: CASSQVHRGTEAFF. CDR3 DNA sequence: TGCGCCAGCAGCCAAGTTCACAGGGGCACTGAAGCTTTCTTT.

The chain is built from TRBV15 and TRBJ2-2; 8 bases fit TRBD2. This CDR3 has 17 amino acids. Losses at the gene ends were 1 base for V and 4 bases for J; bases not matched to a gene: 8. Germline assignment: CDR1 LNHNV and CDR2 YYDKDF (reference sequence). CDR3 bases: TGTGCCACCAGCAGAGTTTCCGGGAGGGTTAGCACCGGGGAGCTGTTTTTT. Amino acids: CATSRVSGRVSTGELFF.

Concerning this clone itself: The sample contains more than one DNA sequence encoding this CDR3. V is TRBV30 and J is TRBJ1-3; no clear D gene. In germline, CDR1 is GTSNPN, CDR2 SVGIG (reference sequence). V lost 2 bases and J lost 3, with 8 bases in between. The CDR3 consists of 13 residues. The CDR3 here is CAWSTGYGNTIYF. The CDR3 nucleotides read TGTGCCTGGAGTACTGGTTATGGAAACACCATATATTTT.

This clone was detected ten times or more. The rearrangement joins TRBV5-6 to TRBJ1-6; 7 bases match TRBD1. There are 15 residues in the CDR3. CDR1 SGHDT and CDR2 YYEEEE come from the germline V gene. The V and J ends lost 5 bases and 5 bases, in that order; junction bases with no gene match: 7. The CDR3 nucleotides read TGTGCCAGCAGTTTTTCCGACAGGGATAATTCACCCCTCCACTTT. Amino acids: CASSFSDRDNSPLHF.

The rearrangement joins TRBV6-1 to TRBJ1-4; D possibly corresponds to TRBD1 (5 bases). Germline lookup yields CDR1 MNHNS and CDR2 SASEGT. V lost 5 bases, J lost 8 bases, and 12 bases lay in between. The CDR3 length is 13 residues. The CDR3 spells CASSPDRGEKLFF. The CDR3 bases are TGTGCCAGCAGTCCCGATAGGGGAGAAAAACTGTTTTTT.

A note on this clone: Germline and junction disagree at one end, which may indicate a read error. The chain links TRBV28 to TRBJ2-3, with D tentatively TRBD1 (5 bases). Per the germline V gene, CDR1 is MDHEN and CDR2 is SYDVKM. The CDR3 is made up of 12 amino acids. The CDR3 loop is CASSSLELKTDF. The DNA for the CDR3 is TGTGCCAGCAGTTCCCTAGAACTTAAGACAGATTTT.

With regard to this clone: Other DNA variants within this sample encode the same CDR3. This chain connects TRBV19 to TRBJ1-4, with 8 bases that match TRBD1. V shed 1 base, J shed 4 bases, and the junction held 2 bases outside the gene matches. There are 15 residues in the CDR3. Germline assignment: CDR1 LNHDA and CDR2 SQIVND (reference sequence). The CDR3 spells CASSIGTGRNEKLFF. The CDR3 coding sequence is TGTGCCAGTAGTATAGGGACAGGGCGTAATGAAAAACTGTTTTTT. Full variable domain (remainder filled in from reference TRBV19 and TRBJ1-4): DGGITQSPKYLFRKEGQNVTLSCEQNLNHDAMYWYRQDPGQGLRLIYYSQIVNDFQKGDIAEGYSVSREKKESFPLTVTSAQKNPTAFYLCASSIGTGRNEKLFFGSGTQLSVL.

This sequence joins TRBV19 and TRBJ2-5; D is uncertain. CDR3 length equals 14 residues. Germline CDR1 LNHDA, CDR2 SQIVND (reference sequence). V gave up 8 bases and J gave up 3 bases, with 16 bases separating them. CDR3 amino acids: CASAFVGREETQYF. In nucleotides, the CDR3 is TGTGCCAGTGCTTTTGTGGGTCGGGAAGAGACCCAGTACTTC. The full variable domain, rest sourced from reference TRBV19 and TRBJ2-5, is DGGITQSPKYLFRKEGQNVTLSCEQNLNHDAMYWYRQDPGQGLRLIYYSQIVNDFQKGDIAEGYSVSREKKESFPLTVTSAQKNPTAFYLCASAFVGREETQYFGPGTRLLVL.

The rearrangement uses TRBV4-3 and TRBJ1-3, with D possibly matching TRBD1 (6 bases). V lost 2 bases to trimming and J lost 4 bases, with 12 bases between them. The CDR3 is 15 amino acids. Per germline, CDR1 LGHNA and CDR2 YSLEER. For the CDR3, the DNA is TGCGCCAGCAGCCAATCAGGGGTAGGAGGAAACACCATATATTTT. Its protein product is CASSQSGVGGNTIYF.

This sequence joins TRBV9 and TRBJ2-2; perhaps TRBD2 as D (6 bases). The germline CDR1 and CDR2 sequences are SGDLS and YYNGEE. The CDR3 is made up of 17 amino acids. Between the trimmed V and J ends, which lost 0 bases and 5 bases, there was a span of 17 bases. The CDR3 protein is CASSVEGSPGGTGELFF. The CDR3 nucleotides read TGTGCCAGCAGCGTAGAGGGTTCCCCCGGAGGGACCGGGGAGCTGTTTTTT.

This clone was picked up a small number of times. The chain joins TRBV7-9 to TRBJ1-5; D gene unclear. Per germline, CDR1 SEHNR and CDR2 FQNEAQ (reference sequence). V was shortened by 5 bases and J by 2 bases, with 7 bases between the two germline ends. CDR3 size: 13 residues. This CDR3 reads CASSVRGNQPQHF. CDR3 bases: TGTGCCAGCAGCGTCCGGGGCAATCAGCCCCAGCATTTT.

The V and J genes are TRBV30 and TRBJ2-3, with 7 nucleotides matching TRBD2. The CDR3 loop spans 17 amino acids. Germline loops: CDR1 GTSNPN, CDR2 SVGIG (reference sequence). V gave up 0 bases and J gave up 3 bases; unmatched junction bases: 12. The CDR3 here is CAWSVRDWTSRTDTQYF. CDR3 sequence (DNA): TGTGCCTGGAGTGTAAGAGATTGGACTAGTAGGACAGATACGCAGTATTTT.

V is TRBV6-6 and J is TRBJ1-1; D gene unclear. Trimming removed 6 bases from V and 2 bases from J, with 10 bases in between. Germline lookup yields CDR1 MNHNY and CDR2 SVGAGI (reference sequence). The CDR3 is 13 amino acids. The CDR3 bases are TGTGCCAGCAGCCCTACACGTAACACTGAAGCTTTCTTT. Encoded protein: CASSPTRNTEAFF.

The CDR3 is CASSSRDRGIETQYF. The CDR3 DNA sequence: TGTGCCAGCAGTTCCCGGGACAGGGGGATAGAGACCCAGTACTTC. The chain couples TRBV6-5 to TRBJ2-5; 11 bases match TRBD1. The germline V gene has CDR1 MNHEY and CDR2 SVGAGI. This CDR3 comprises 15 residues. The V gene end was trimmed by 4 bases and the J gene end by 4 bases; junction bases not matched to a gene: 5.

The chain carries TRBV7-2 and TRBJ2-7; a possible D gene is TRBD1 (6 bases). The ends were cut back, 4 bases at V and 7 bases at J, with 17 bases in the middle. The CDR3 totals 14 residues. Germline CDR1 is SGHTA and CDR2 is FQGNSA. The CDR3 DNA follows: TGTGCCAGCAGCTCAGCGACAGGCGGAAGTGAGCAGTACTTC. This encodes CASSSATGGSEQYF.

V is TRBV7-2 and J is TRBJ1-2; D gene unclear. The germline V and J ends were trimmed by 5 bases and 4 bases, with 14 bases remaining between them. This CDR3 has 14 residues. Germline lookup yields CDR1 SGHTA and CDR2 FQGNSA. Here the CDR3 DNA reads TGTGCCAGCAGCGTTATGGACCCAATCTATGGCTACACCTTC. Translating it yields CASSVMDPIYGYTF.

This clone was seen just once. The chain is built from TRBV19 and TRBJ2-5; D is possibly TRBD2 (5 bases). The CDR3 spans 13 residues. V lost 6 bases and J 2 bases, leaving 10 bases between the germline ends. CDR1 is LNHDA, CDR2 SQIVND, per germline (reference sequence). The CDR3 region has the DNA TGTGCCAGTAGGCAGTCGGGACAAGAGACCCAGTACTTC. It translates to CASRQSGQETQYF. The complete variable domain, with remaining parts taken from reference TRBV19 and TRBJ2-5, reads DGGITQSPKYLFRKEGQNVTLSCEQNLNHDAMYWYRQDPGQGLRLIYYSQIVNDFQKGDIAEGYSVSREKKESFPLTVTSAQKNPTAFYLCASRQSGQETQYFGPGTRLLVL.

The genes are TRBV4-3 and TRBJ1-1; TRBD1 aligns across 7 bases. The CDR3 length is 16 residues. V lost 1 base to trimming and J lost 3 bases; unmatched junction nucleotides: 8. CDR1 and CDR2 from the germline V gene are LGHNA and YSLEER. The CDR3 sequence is CASSQAPRTGDTEAFF. The CDR3 DNA sequence: TGCGCCAGCAGCCAAGCCCCACGAACAGGGGACACTGAAGCTTTCTTT.